The rows below give T cell receptor beta chains drawn from one sample of a study of beta chain features in type 1 diabetes. Measured with immunoSEQ multiplex PCR; TCRdb has only the in-frame clones, and not every one. The data contain 300,000 to 350,000 clones, approximately 9.7% of them singletons. What was sequenced was central memory CD4+ T cells from blood. These receptors originate from a man aged 25 to 40 with type 1 diabetes. Each CDR3 is given with its conserved first and last residue. Each record gives: V gene, clone size, J gene, D gene, CDR3 protein, CDR3 DNA. D genes are given only for firm matches. Clone size is given for some rows only: seen once, a few or many times, or a class if the clone is expanded.

TRBV25-1	NA	TRBJ2-3	NA	CASSEWGLADTQYF	TGTGCCAGCAGTGAATGGGGGCTAGCGGATACGCAGTATTTT
TRBV29-1	few	TRBJ1-5	NA	CSVGEGDQPQHF	TGCAGCGTTGGAGAGGGGGACCAGCCCCAGCATTTT
TRBV28	few	TRBJ1-2	NA	CASNGNYGYTF	TGTGCCAGCAACGGGAACTATGGCTACACCTTC
TRBV18	many	TRBJ1-2	NA	CASSPPSDSYGYTF	TGTGCCAGCTCACCACCCTCAGATTCCTATGGCTACACCTTC
TRBV28	few	TRBJ2-7	TRBD1	CASSIGDRGHDEQYF	TGTGCCAGCAGTATAGGGGACAGGGGCCACGACGAGCAGTACTTC
TRBV27	NA	TRBJ1-4	NA	CASSLSRGRNEKLFF	TGTGCCAGCAGTTTATCCCGGGGCCGGAATGAAAAACTGTTTTTT
TRBV5-1	few	TRBJ2-7	TRBD2	CASSLGLAGAEQYF	TGCGCCAGCAGCTTGGGCCTAGCGGGGGCCGAGCAGTACTTC
TRBV20-1	NA	TRBJ2-1	NA	CSARSYNEQFF	TGCAGTGCTAGAAGCTACAATGAGCAGTTCTTC
TRBV13	many	TRBJ2-1	NA	CASSLTKSGQYNEQFF	TGTGCCAGCAGCTTAACGAAAAGCGGGCAATACAATGAGCAGTTCTTC
TRBV28	many	TRBJ2-1	NA	CASSPLSYNEQFF	TGTGCCAGCAGTCCTCTCTCCTACAATGAGCAGTTCTTC
TRBV13	NA	TRBJ2-7	TRBD1	CASSPPGQGTHEQYF	TGTGCCAGCAGTCCTCCGGGACAGGGTACCCACGAGCAGTACTTC
TRBV6-6	few	TRBJ2-1	TRBD2	CASSYDAGVDEQFF	TGTGCCAGCAGTTACGATGCGGGGGTGGATGAGCAGTTCTTC
TRBV29-1	NA	TRBJ1-2	NA	CSVEWGPRYTF	TGCAGCGTTGAATGGGGCCCCCGCTACACCTTC
TRBV7-9	NA	TRBJ1-4	NA	CASSSGYPEGGEKLFF	TGTGCCAGCAGCTCAGGGTACCCCGAGGGGGGTGAAAAACTGTTTTTT
TRBV9	NA	TRBJ1-1	NA	CASSVGEGHTEAFF	TGTGCCAGCAGCGTAGGAGAGGGTCACACTGAAGCTTTCTTT
TRBV30	few	TRBJ2-6	NA	CAWALGFGANVLTF	TGTGCCTGGGCCTTAGGTTTTGGGGCCAACGTCCTGACTTTC
TRBV5-1	few	TRBJ2-3	NA	CASRGSTDTQYF	TGCGCCAGCAGAGGTTCCACAGATACGCAGTATTTT
TRBV5-1	few	TRBJ2-3	NA	CASSVSTDTQYF	TGCGCCAGCAGCGTATCCACAGATACGCAGTATTTT
TRBV28	NA	TRBJ2-1	TRBD1	CASSSRQGNSYNEQFF	TGTGCCAGCAGTTCCCGACAGGGTAATTCCTACAATGAGCAGTTCTTC
TRBV4-3	NA	TRBJ2-5	TRBD2	CASSQEIAGGGETQYF	TGCGCCAGCAGCCAAGAAATAGCGGGGGGCGGAGAGACCCAGTACTTC